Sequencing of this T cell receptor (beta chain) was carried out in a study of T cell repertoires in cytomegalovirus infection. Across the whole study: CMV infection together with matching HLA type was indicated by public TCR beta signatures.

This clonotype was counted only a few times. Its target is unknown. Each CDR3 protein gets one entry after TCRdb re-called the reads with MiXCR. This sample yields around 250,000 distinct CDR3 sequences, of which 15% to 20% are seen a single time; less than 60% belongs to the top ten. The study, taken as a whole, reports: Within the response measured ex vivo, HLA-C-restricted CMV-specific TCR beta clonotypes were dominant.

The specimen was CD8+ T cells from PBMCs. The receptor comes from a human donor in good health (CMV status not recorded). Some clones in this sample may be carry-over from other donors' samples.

CDR3 sequence (DNA): TGTGCCAGCAGCTTAGGTAATGTCGAGCAGTACTTC. Translating gives CASSLGNVEQYF. This rearrangement joins TRBV7-6 to TRBJ2-7, with D unresolved. V was clipped by 1 base and J by 6 bases, with 7 bases between them. Germline CDR1 reads SGHVS; CDR2 reads FNYEAQ. This CDR3 contains 12 residues. Using reference TRBV7-6 and TRBJ2-7 for the parts outside the CDR3, the full variable domain is GAGVSQSPRYKVTKRGQDVALRCDPISGHVSLYWYRQALGQGPEFLTYFNYEAQQDKSGLPNDRFSAERPEGSISTLTIQRTEQRDSAMYRCASSLGNVEQYFGPGTRLTVT.